This T cell receptor beta chain is drawn from a study of breast tumors, draining lymph nodes, adjacent tissues. Axillary draining lymph nodes of breast cancer patients supplied the node samples. Study observations and caveats: Tumor repertoires ranked between lymph nodes and nontumor tissue in diversity, with V and J gene preferences. The data were judged consistent with most tumor T cells coming from lymph node and expanding in tumor. The lymph node origin of tumor T cells was framed as consistent with a hypothesis, not demonstrated.

TCRdb fed the multiplex PCR reads into MiXCR, producing one record per CDR3 protein. The sample lists about 150,000 distinct CDR3 sequences, over 25% occurring once. Per germline, CDR1 MNHNY and CDR2 SVGAGI (reference sequence). The V gene lost 5 bases and the J gene lost 7 bases, with 11 bases spanning the gap. This CDR3 region has 12 residues. Turning to this clonotype: No antigen is known for it.

Sequencing used axillary lymph node tissue. This clonotype was obtained from a female donor with breast cancer. Some clones in this sample may be carry-over from other donors' samples. J is TRBJ2-5 and V is TRBV6-6; D gene uncertain. Written as DNA, the CDR3 is TGTGCCAGCAGTCACGATGAGGTGACCCAGTACTTC. Protein sequence: CASSHDEVTQYF.